The sequence of this TCR beta chain was determined in a study of cytomegalovirus exposure and HLA in healthy donors. The PCR was carried out with 60 Vbeta primers and 13 Jbeta primers. The method was immunoSEQ multiplex PCR; TCRdb's version includes in-frame clones alone and lacks a portion of them. The sample lists about 96,000 clones; about four fifths were seen once. The CDR3 is 15 residues long. Germline-derived CDR1 and CDR2 are MGHDK and SYGVNS. V shed 6 bases, J shed 3 bases, and the junction held 6 bases outside the gene matches. Study-wide results and caveats: The productive fraction for most TCR beta V segments was about 87% or about 30% in an earlier analysis.

With respect to this clone: The target antigen is unknown.

The TCR comes from a female donor in good health and CMV-seropositive. The V call is TRBV25-1, the J call TRBJ2-3; TRBD2 agrees at 10 bases. Sequenced input: PBMCs. CDR3 nucleotides: TGTGCCAGCAGAAGGGTAGCGGGAGGAACAGATACGCAGTATTTT. Protein product: CASRRVAGGTDTQYF.